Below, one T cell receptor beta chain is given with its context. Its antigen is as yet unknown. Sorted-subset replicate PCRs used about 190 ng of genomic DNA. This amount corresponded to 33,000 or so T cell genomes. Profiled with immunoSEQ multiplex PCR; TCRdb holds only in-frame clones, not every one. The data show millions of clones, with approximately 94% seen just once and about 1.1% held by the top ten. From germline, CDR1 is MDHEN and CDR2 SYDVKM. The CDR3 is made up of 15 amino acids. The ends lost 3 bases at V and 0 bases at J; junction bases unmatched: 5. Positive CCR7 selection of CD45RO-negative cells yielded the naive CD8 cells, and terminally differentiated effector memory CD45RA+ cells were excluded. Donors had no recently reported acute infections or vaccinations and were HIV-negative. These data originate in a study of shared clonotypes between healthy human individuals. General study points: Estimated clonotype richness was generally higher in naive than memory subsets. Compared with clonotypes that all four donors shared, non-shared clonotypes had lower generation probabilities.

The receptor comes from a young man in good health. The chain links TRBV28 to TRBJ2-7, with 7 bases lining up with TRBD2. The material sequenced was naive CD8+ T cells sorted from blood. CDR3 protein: CASSFWGGSSYEQYF. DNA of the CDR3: TGTGCCAGCAGTTTCTGGGGGGGGAGCTCCTACGAGCAGTACTTC.